This TCR beta chain was captured in a study of blood T cell repertoires in COVID-19. The germline V gene has CDR1 SGHRS and CDR2 YFSETQ. V trimming: 4 bases; J trimming: 4 bases; junction bases outside the gene matches: 8. This CDR3 has 15 amino acids. Produced via immunoSEQ multiplex PCR; TCRdb's table is partial and in-frame only. The sample lists about 350,000 clones; 80% to 90% were seen once. The V gene is TRBV5-1, the J gene TRBJ2-1, with TRBD1 matching 7 bases. The sequence was obtained from a woman between 45 and 65 years old with COVID-19, enrolled during active disease. Material for sequencing was peripheral blood. The CDR3 sequence: CASSPRGLGYNEQFF. CDR3 nucleotides: TGCGCCAGCAGCCCAAGGGGGCTCGGGTACAATGAGCAGTTCTTC.